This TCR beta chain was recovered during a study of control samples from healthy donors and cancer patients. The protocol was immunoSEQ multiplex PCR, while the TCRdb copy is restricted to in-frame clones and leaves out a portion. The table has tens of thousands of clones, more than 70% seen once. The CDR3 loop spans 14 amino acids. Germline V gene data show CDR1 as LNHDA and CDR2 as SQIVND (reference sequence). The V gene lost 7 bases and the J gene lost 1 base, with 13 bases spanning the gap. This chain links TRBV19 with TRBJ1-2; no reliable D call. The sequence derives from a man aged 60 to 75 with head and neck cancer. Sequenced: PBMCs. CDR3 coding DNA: TGTGCCAGTAAAAGTAATAGGGTTAACTATGGCTACACCTTC. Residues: CASKSNRVNYGYTF.